The 2 T cell receptor beta chains below were found in one sample sequenced in a study of blood T cell repertoires in COVID-19. Data came from immunoSEQ multiplex PCR; TCRdb stores just in-frame clones and leaves some out. Seen here are about 380,000 clones, 85% observed once, and the top ten hold about 3.6%. What was sequenced was peripheral blood. Source of these receptors: a woman aged 18-29 years with acute or convalescent COVID-19.

The V and J genes are TRBV27 and TRBJ2-7; 7 bases align to TRBD2. CDR3 size: 15 residues. CDR1 MNHEY and CDR2 SMNVEV come from the germline V gene (reference sequence). The V and J ends lost 3 bases and 0 bases, in that order; junction bases with no gene match: 5. CDR3 coding DNA: TGTGCCAGCAGTTTGACGGGGGAGGGCTCCTACGAGCAGTACTTC. Protein sequence: CASSLTGEGSYEQYF.

This clone has more than one count but fewer than ten. V is TRBV6-5 and J is TRBJ1-1, with D hard to call. V lost 6 bases and J lost 4, with 12 bases in between. CDR1 is MNHEY, CDR2 SVGAGI, per germline. CDR3 size: 13 residues. The DNA of the CDR3 is TGTGCCAGCAGGGATCAGGTGAGCACTGAAGCTTTCTTT. It codes for CASRDQVSTEAFF.